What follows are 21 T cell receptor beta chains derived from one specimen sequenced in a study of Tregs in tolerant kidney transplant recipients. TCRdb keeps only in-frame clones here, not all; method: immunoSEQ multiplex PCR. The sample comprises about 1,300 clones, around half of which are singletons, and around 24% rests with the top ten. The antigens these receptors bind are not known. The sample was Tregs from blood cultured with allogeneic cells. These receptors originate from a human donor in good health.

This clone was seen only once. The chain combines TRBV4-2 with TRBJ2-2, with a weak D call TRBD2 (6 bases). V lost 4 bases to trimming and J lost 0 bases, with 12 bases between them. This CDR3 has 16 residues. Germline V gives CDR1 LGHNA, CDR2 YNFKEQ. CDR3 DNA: TGTGCCAGCAGCCTCTCTAGCGTACCGAACACCGGGGAGCTGTTTTTT. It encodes CASSLSSVPNTGELFF.

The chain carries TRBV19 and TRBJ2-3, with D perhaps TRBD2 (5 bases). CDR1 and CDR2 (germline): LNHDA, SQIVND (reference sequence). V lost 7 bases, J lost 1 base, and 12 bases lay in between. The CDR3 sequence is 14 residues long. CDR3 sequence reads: CASTDGSGTDTQYF. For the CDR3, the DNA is TGTGCCAGTACCGACGGTAGCGGCACAGATACGCAGTATTTT.

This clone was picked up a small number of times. The CDR3 region has the DNA TGTGCCAGCAGCCCAGGGTTGGTCGTCGAGCAGTACTTC. Residues: CASSPGLVVEQYF. This rearrangement joins TRBV7-9 to TRBJ2-7, with D possibly being TRBD1 (5 bases). Trimming pared 5 bases from V and 6 bases from J, leaving 14 bases between. Germline loops: CDR1 SEHNR, CDR2 FQNEAQ (reference sequence). This CDR3 region has 13 residues.

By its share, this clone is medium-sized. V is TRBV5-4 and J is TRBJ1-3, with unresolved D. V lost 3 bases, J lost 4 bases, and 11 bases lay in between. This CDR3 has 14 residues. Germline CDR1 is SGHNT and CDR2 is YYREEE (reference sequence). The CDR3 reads CASSSLDQGNTIYF. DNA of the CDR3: TGTGCCAGCAGCTCCTTGGACCAGGGAAACACCATATATTTT.

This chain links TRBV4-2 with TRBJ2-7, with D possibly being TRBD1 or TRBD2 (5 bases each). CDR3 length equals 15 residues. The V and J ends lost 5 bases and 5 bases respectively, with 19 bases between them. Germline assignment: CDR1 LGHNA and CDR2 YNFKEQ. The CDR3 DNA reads TGTGCCAGCAGCTTGGGACCGAGAGTGGGCGACGAGCAGTACTTC. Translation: CASSLGPRVGDEQYF.

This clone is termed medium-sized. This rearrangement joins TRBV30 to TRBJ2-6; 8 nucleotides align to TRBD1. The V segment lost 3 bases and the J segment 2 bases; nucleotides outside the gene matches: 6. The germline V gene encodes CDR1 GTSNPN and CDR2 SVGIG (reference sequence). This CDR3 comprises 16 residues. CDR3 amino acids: CAWRGQGAPGANVLTF. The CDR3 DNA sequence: TGTGCCTGGAGAGGTCAGGGGGCCCCTGGGGCCAACGTCCTGACTTTC.

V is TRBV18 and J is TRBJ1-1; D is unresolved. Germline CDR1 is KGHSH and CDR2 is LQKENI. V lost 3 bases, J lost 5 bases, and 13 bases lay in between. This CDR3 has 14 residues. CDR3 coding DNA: TGTGCCAGCTCACCTAGTAGGGCTGGGACTGAAGCTTTCTTT. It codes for CASSPSRAGTEAFF.

The CDR3 bases are TGCGCCAGCAGCCGAGGGACAGGGGGAAACATTCAGTACTTC. Residues: CASSRGTGGNIQYF. V usage is TRBV4-3 and J usage is TRBJ2-4; 11 bases match TRBD1. Germline CDR1 is LGHNA and CDR2 is YSLEER. This CDR3 has 14 amino acids. V gave up 4 bases and J gave up 6 bases; unmatched junction bases: 2.

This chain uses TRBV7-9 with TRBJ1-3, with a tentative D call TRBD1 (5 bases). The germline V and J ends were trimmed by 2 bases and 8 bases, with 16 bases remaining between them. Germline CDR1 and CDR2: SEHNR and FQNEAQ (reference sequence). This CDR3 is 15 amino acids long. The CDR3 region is CASSLRGSALDTIYF. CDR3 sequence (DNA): TGTGCCAGCAGCTTACGGGGGTCAGCATTGGACACCATATATTTT. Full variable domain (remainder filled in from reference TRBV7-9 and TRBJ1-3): DTGVSQNPRHKITKRGQNVTFRCDPISEHNRLYWYRQTLGQGPEFLTYFQNEAQLEKSRLLSDRFSAERPKGSFSTLEIQRTEQGDSAMYLCASSLRGSALDTIYFGEGSWLTVV.

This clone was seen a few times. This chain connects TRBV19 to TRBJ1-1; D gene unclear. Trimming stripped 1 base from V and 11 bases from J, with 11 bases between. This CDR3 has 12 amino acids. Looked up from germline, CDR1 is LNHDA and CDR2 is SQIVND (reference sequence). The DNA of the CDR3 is TGTGCCAGTAGTATAGCCGGGATTGAGGCTTTCTTT. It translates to CASSIAGIEAFF.

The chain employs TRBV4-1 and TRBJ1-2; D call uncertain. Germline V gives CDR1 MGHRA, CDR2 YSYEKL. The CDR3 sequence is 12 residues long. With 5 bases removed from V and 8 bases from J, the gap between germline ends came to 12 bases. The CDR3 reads CASSFPPRGYTF. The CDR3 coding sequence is TGCGCCAGCAGCTTCCCCCCGAGGGGCTACACCTTC.

CDR3 in DNA: TGTGCCAGCAGTAGAGCGGGGTTGAGCTCCTACGAGCAGTACTTC. Translated, it gives CASSRAGLSSYEQYF. The chain couples TRBV7-4 to TRBJ2-7; 7 bases are a match to TRBD2. The junction had 8 bases not matched to a gene; V was cut back by 6 bases and J by 0 bases. Germline assignment: CDR1 SGHVT and CDR2 SQSDAQ. This CDR3 is 15 amino acids long.

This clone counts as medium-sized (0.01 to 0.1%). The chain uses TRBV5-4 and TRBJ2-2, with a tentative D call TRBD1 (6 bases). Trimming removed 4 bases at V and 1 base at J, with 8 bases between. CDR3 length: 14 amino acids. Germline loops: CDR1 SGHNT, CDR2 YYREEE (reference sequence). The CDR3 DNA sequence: TGTGCCAGCAGCGTGACAGGGAACACCGGGGAGCTGTTTTTT. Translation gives CASSVTGNTGELFF.

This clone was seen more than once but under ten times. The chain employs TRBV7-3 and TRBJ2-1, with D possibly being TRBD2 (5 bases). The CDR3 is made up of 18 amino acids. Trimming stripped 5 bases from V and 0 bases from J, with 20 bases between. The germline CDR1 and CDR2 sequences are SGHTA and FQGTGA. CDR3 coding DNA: TGTGCCAGCAGCCTTACCACGAGGGTAGCCAGCTCCTACAATGAGCAGTTCTTC. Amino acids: CASSLTTRVASSYNEQFF.

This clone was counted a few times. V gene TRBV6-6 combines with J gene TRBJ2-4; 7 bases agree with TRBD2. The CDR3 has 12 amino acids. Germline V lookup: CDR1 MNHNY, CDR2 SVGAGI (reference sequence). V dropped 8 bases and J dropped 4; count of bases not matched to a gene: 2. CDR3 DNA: TGTGCCAGCGGGCGGGAGAAAAACATTCAGTACTTC. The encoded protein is CASGREKNIQYF.

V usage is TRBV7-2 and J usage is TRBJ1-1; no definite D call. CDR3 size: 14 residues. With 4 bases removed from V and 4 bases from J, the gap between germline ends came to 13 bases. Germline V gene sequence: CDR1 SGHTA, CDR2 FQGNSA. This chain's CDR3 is CASSSPEGFTEAFF. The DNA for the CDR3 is TGTGCCAGCAGCTCCCCGGAGGGTTTCACTGAAGCTTTCTTT. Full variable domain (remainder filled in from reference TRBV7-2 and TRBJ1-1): GAGVSQSPSNKVTEKGKDVELRCDPISGHTALYWYRQSLGQGLEFLIYFQGNSAPDKSGLPSDRFSAERTGGSVSTLTIQRTQQEDSAVYLCASSSPEGFTEAFFGQGTRLTVV.

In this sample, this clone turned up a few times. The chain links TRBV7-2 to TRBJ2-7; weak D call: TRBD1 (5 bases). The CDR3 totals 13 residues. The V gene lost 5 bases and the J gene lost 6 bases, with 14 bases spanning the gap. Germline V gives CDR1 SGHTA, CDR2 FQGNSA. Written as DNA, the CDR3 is TGTGCCAGCAGCCCAGGGTTGGTCGTCGAGCAGTACTTC. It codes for CASSPGLVVEQYF.

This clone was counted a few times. This CDR3 is CASSLTGDYGYTF. DNA for the CDR3: TGTGCCAGCAGCTTGACCGGGGACTATGGCTACACCTTC. This chain uses TRBV5-6 with TRBJ1-2, with unresolved D. Per germline, CDR1 SGHDT and CDR2 YYEEEE. Between the trimmed V and J ends, which lost 1 base and 3 bases, there was a span of 7 bases. The CDR3 runs 13 residues.

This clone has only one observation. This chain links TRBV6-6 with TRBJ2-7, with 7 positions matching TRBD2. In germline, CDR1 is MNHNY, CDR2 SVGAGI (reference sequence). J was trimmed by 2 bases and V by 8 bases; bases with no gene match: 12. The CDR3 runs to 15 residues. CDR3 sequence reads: CASRPGTNKAYEQYF. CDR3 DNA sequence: TGTGCCAGCCGCCCCGGGACTAACAAAGCCTACGAGCAGTACTTC.

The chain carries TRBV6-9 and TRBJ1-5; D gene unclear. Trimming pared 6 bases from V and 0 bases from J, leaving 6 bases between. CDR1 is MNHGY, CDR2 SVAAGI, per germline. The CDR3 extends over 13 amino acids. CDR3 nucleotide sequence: TGTGCCAGCAGGAAATATAGCAATCAGCCCCAGCATTTT. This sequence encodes CASRKYSNQPQHF.

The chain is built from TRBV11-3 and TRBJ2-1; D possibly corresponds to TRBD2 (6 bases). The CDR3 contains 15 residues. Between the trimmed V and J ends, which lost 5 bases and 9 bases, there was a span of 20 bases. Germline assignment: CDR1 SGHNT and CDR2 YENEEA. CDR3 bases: TGTGCCAGCAGCGCGGGACTGGAGATTGGGAGTGAGCAGTTCTTC. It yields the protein CASSAGLEIGSEQFF.